The 10 T cell receptor beta chains below come from one sample, sequenced in a study of early T cells in non-severe SARS-CoV-2 infection. Each CDR3 protein is one row after TCRdb ran MiXCR on the 5' RACE reads. The top ten clones hold around 7.1% of a sample with about 34,000 distinct CDR3 sequences, less than 8% of them seen once. Sequenced input: whole blood. These receptors were collected from an adult who was a healthcare worker with PCR-confirmed SARS-CoV-2 infection or an uninfected control (not recorded which).

This clonotype appeared many times. CDR3 in DNA: TGTGCCAGCTCACCTAAGACCCAGTCTGGGGCCAACGTCCTGACTTTC. Amino acid sequence: CASSPKTQSGANVLTF. The rearrangement joins TRBV18 to TRBJ2-6, with D hard to call. Germline lookup yields CDR1 KGHSH and CDR2 LQKENI. V was clipped by 3 bases and J by 1 base, with 10 bases between them. This CDR3 is 16 amino acids long.

The V call is TRBV2, the J call TRBJ2-2; D gene unclear. This CDR3 has 14 amino acids. V gave up 0 bases and J gave up 7 bases, with 9 bases separating them. Germline V gene sequence: CDR1 SNHLY, CDR2 FYNNEI. The CDR3 DNA reads as TGTGCCAGCAGTGAAGCCGGTGCATACGGGGAGCTGTTTTTT. Encoded protein: CASSEAGAYGELFF.

This clonotype was seen ten or more times. The genes are TRBV14 and TRBJ1-2; D possibly corresponds to TRBD1 (6 bases). Germline V lookup: CDR1 SGHDN, CDR2 FVKESK. Trimming took off 5 bases at V and 5 bases at J, with 18 bases between the two ends. The CDR3 is 15 amino acids. In DNA form, the CDR3 reads TGTGCCAGCAGCTCCAATGGCGGGACACGTTATGGCTACACCTTC. This gives the protein CASSSNGGTRYGYTF.

Ten or more counts support this clonotype. J is TRBJ2-5 and V is TRBV7-7; TRBD1 agrees at 10 bases. Trimming took 4 bases from V and 5 from J; bases not matched to a gene: 7. This CDR3 contains 15 residues. CDR1 is SSHAT, CDR2 FNYEAQ, per germline (reference sequence). The CDR3 DNA is TGTGCCAGCAGCTCGGGGACAGGGGCGGTGGAGACCCAGTACTTC. It is translated as CASSSGTGAVETQYF.

This rearrangement joins TRBV5-1 to TRBJ2-7; D is possibly TRBD2 (6 bases). The germline V gene encodes CDR1 SGHRS and CDR2 YFSETQ. V gave up 4 bases and J gave up 7 bases, with 24 bases separating them. This CDR3 has 16 amino acids. The CDR3 nucleotides are TGCGCCAGCAGCCCAACACCGGGACTTTATCAGCGTGAGCAGTACTTC. Its translation is CASSPTPGLYQREQYF. Full variable domain (outside the CDR3, taken from reference TRBV5-1 and TRBJ2-7): KAGVTQTPRYLIKTRGQQVTLSCSPISGHRSVSWYQQTPGQGLQFLFEYFSETQRNKGNFPGRFSGRQFSNSRSEMNVSTLELGDSALYLCASSPTPGLYQREQYFGPGTRLTVT.

This chain links TRBV4-1 with TRBJ2-1; D ambiguous. Germline-derived CDR1 and CDR2 are MGHRA and YSYEKL. The V end was cut by 1 base, the J end by 7 bases, with 8 bases between. The length of the CDR3 is 13 residues. CDR3 amino acids: CASSQAGPNEQFF. The DNA for the CDR3 is TGCGCCAGCAGCCAAGCGGGCCCGAATGAGCAGTTCTTC.

This clonotype was observed at least ten times. The chain is built from TRBV20-1 and TRBJ2-7; 9 nucleotides align to TRBD1. The CDR3 has 11 amino acids. Trimming took 7 bases from V and 6 from J; bases not matched to a gene: 4. Germline V lookup: CDR1 DFQATT, CDR2 SNEGSKA (reference sequence). CDR3 amino acids: CSVDRGGEQYF. The CDR3 DNA reads as TGCAGTGTCGACAGGGGGGGCGAGCAGTACTTC.

By sample fraction, this clonotype is medium-sized. The genes are TRBV4-3 and TRBJ2-6; D unresolved. Germline-derived CDR1 and CDR2 are LGHNA and YSLEER. V lost 3 bases and J 3 bases, leaving 3 bases between the germline ends. The CDR3 consists of 13 residues. CDR3 protein: CASSQRGANVLTF. For the CDR3, the DNA is TGCGCCAGCAGCCAGCGTGGGGCCAACGTCCTGACTTTC.

This clonotype was seen many times. The V call is TRBV6-5, the J call TRBJ2-3, with D possibly being TRBD1 (6 bases). The V and J ends lost 5 bases and 3 bases respectively, with 9 bases between them. This CDR3 has 13 residues. Germline CDR1 is MNHEY and CDR2 is SVGAGI. For the CDR3, the DNA is TGTGCCAGCAGTCTACAGGGTACAGATACGCAGTATTTT. This encodes CASSLQGTDTQYF.

In its sample, this clonotype was seen many times. The V gene is TRBV5-4, the J gene TRBJ2-1; D not certain. The CDR3 extends over 13 amino acids. In germline, CDR1 is SGHNT, CDR2 YYREEE (reference sequence). Trimming left V 3 bases short and J 0 bases short, with 4 bases between. Here the CDR3 reads CASSSNSYNEQFF. CDR3 in DNA: TGTGCCAGCAGCTCGAACTCCTACAATGAGCAGTTCTTC. The full variable domain, in which reference TRBV5-4 and TRBJ2-1 provide the parts outside the CDR3, is ETGVTQSPTHLIKTRGQQVTLRCSSQSGHNTVSWYQQALGQGPQFIFQYYREEENGRGNFPPRFSGLQFPNYSSELNVNALELDDSALYLCASSSNSYNEQFFGPGTRLTVL.